Listed below are T cell receptor beta chains from one sample, sequenced in a study of T cell repertoires in ileal Crohn's disease. Measured with immunoSEQ multiplex PCR; TCRdb has only the in-frame clones, and not every one. The repertoire includes about 15,000 clones, roughly three quarters of them detected once, and about 4% sits in the top ten. The specimen was ileal tissue. These TCRs come from an adult with Crohn's disease. Both conserved end residues are part of each CDR3. The D gene is left open where the match is weak.

J gene: TRBJ2-1; D gene: TRBD2; V gene: TRBV6-5; CDR3 protein: CASSYGLAGGREQFF
J gene: TRBJ1-2; D gene: TRBD1; V gene: TRBV19; CDR3 protein: CASSPGDRVDGYTF
J gene: TRBJ2-7; D gene: .; V gene: TRBV5-4; CDR3 protein: CASSLDGGLNYEQYF
J gene: TRBJ1-2; D gene: .; V gene: TRBV2; CDR3 protein: CASRRGPAYGYTF
J gene: TRBJ2-1; D gene: .; V gene: TRBV2; CDR3 protein: CASRTARGTGEQFF
J gene: TRBJ2-3; D gene: TRBD2; V gene: TRBV15; CDR3 protein: CATSRDRAGGGTDTQYF
J gene: TRBJ1-2; D gene: .; V gene: TRBV6-5; CDR3 protein: CASSRVGVNYGYTF
J gene: TRBJ1-1; D gene: TRBD1; V gene: TRBV7-9; CDR3 protein: CASSFQSPQGDTEAFF
J gene: TRBJ2-1; D gene: TRBD1; V gene: TRBV9; CDR3 protein: CASSVVGQGAGNEQFF
J gene: TRBJ1-1; D gene: TRBD1; V gene: TRBV7-2; CDR3 protein: CASSPQGAKTEAFF
J gene: TRBJ2-1; D gene: .; V gene: TRBV7-9; CDR3 protein: CASNSGVSGPGVGEQFF
J gene: TRBJ1-2; D gene: .; V gene: TRBV5-4; CDR3 protein: CASSLAGVPPRGYTF
J gene: TRBJ2-2; D gene: TRBD1; V gene: TRBV7-3; CDR3 protein: CASSLGIGGKAGELFF
J gene: TRBJ1-5; D gene: .; V gene: TRBV6-6; CDR3 protein: CASRDQQGGRNQPQHF
J gene: TRBJ2-6; D gene: .; V gene: TRBV4-1; CDR3 protein: CASSQEFRQGRGIAGANVLTF
J gene: TRBJ1-4; D gene: .; V gene: TRBV7-9; CDR3 protein: CASSIGGLGKLFF
J gene: TRBJ2-7; D gene: .; V gene: TRBV19; CDR3 protein: CASSIGDNPYRSYEQYF
J gene: TRBJ1-1; D gene: .; V gene: TRBV11-2; CDR3 protein: CASSRQTGLNTEAFF
J gene: TRBJ1-4; D gene: .; V gene: TRBV25-1; CDR3 protein: CASSDPRRDLGEKLFF
J gene: TRBJ2-7; D gene: .; V gene: TRBV10-1; CDR3 protein: CASSDEEGGTSYEQYF
J gene: TRBJ2-7; D gene: .; V gene: TRBV5-6; CDR3 protein: CASSLRDGRVEQYF
J gene: TRBJ1-2; D gene: .; V gene: TRBV7-2; CDR3 protein: CASSLKWGAGRGYTF